These T cell receptor beta chains were read from a single sample in a study of low-dose radiotherapy and immunotherapy resistance in tumors. TCRdb re-called the reads with MiXCR, one entry per CDR3 protein. The data show tens of thousands of distinct CDR3 sequences, 15% to 20% seen once. The source material was PBMCs, sampled before treatment. The receptors were sampled from a male donor with prostate cancer. The CDR3 runs from the conserved cysteine through the conserved F or W. The order of the fields is clone size, V gene, J gene, D gene, CDR3 protein, CDR3 DNA. A D gene is named only where the DNA matches it firmly. Not every row has a clone size; where given, it reads once, few, many or a size class.

NA,TRBV5-5,TRBJ2-5,NA,CASSLEWQVETQYF,TGTGCCAGCAGCTTGGAGTGGCAGGTAGAGACCCAGTACTTC
many,TRBV13,TRBJ1-1,NA,CASTRGEEAFF,TGTGCCAGCACGAGGGGTGAGGAAGCTTTCTTT
NA,TRBV12-5,TRBJ1-1,NA,CASGLPKQGPRAEAFF,TGTGCTAGTGGTTTGCCAAAACAGGGCCCCCGGGCTGAAGCTTTCTTT
many,TRBV7-9,TRBJ2-7,TRBD2,CASSFGGEFYEQYF,TGTGCCAGCAGCTTCGGGGGGGAGTTTTACGAGCAGTACTTC
many,TRBV7-8,TRBJ2-7,NA,CASSPNRDLTYEQYF,TGTGCCAGCAGCCCAAACCGGGACCTGACTTACGAGCAGTACTTC
many,TRBV30,TRBJ2-5,NA,CAWSTIRQTQETQYF,TGTGCCTGGAGTACTATCCGACAGACCCAAGAGACCCAGTACTTC
NA,TRBV6-4,TRBJ1-1,TRBD1,CASSEGTGTEAFF,TGTGCCAGCAGTGAAGGGACAGGGACGGAAGCTTTCTTT
many,TRBV7-6,TRBJ1-3,NA,CASSLRRGTGNTIYF,TGTGCCAGCAGCTTACGAAGAGGGACTGGAAACACCATATATTTT
many,TRBV6-5,TRBJ2-7,NA,CATKPRVRLSDEQYF,TGTGCCACTAAACCCAGGGTTAGGTTGTCGGACGAGCAGTACTTC
many,TRBV5-5,TRBJ2-1,NA,CASSLEGVNEQFF,TGTGCCAGCAGCCTCGAAGGGGTCAATGAGCAGTTCTTC
many,TRBV13,TRBJ2-3,TRBD1,CASSRRPGQGADTQYF,TGTGCCAGCAGCCGACGCCCTGGACAGGGTGCAGATACGCAGTATTTT
many,TRBV7-2,TRBJ2-3,NA,CASSPGGPTDTQYF,TGTGCCAGCAGCCCGGGGGGCCCCACAGATACGCAGTATTTT
NA,TRBV2,TRBJ2-7,TRBD2,CASGRRLAGTYEQYF,TGTGCCAGCGGACGGAGACTAGCGGGGACCTACGAGCAGTACTTC
NA,TRBV11-2,TRBJ2-3,NA,CASSLTGQSTDTQYF,TGTGCCAGCAGCTTAACCGGACAGAGCACAGATACGCAGTATTTT
NA,TRBV18,TRBJ1-2,NA,CASSPQPPKGGYGYTF,TGTGCCAGCTCACCCCAACCGCCGAAAGGCGGATATGGCTACACCTTC
NA,TRBV19,TRBJ1-2,NA,CASSLGPISYTF,TGTGCCAGTAGCCTCGGGCCGATCAGCTACACCTTC
many,TRBV5-5,TRBJ2-5,TRBD2,CASSLNSGGAETQYF,TGTGCCAGCAGCCTGAACAGCGGGGGTGCGGAGACCCAGTACTTC
many,TRBV29-1,TRBJ2-1,NA,CSVVLQVADNEQFF,TGCAGCGTTGTTTTGCAGGTTGCTGACAATGAGCAGTTCTTC
NA,TRBV7-2,TRBJ2-2,NA,CASTLQGGLTGELFF,TGTGCCAGCACCTTACAAGGAGGCCTGACCGGGGAGCTGTTTTTT
many,TRBV28,TRBJ1-5,TRBD1,CASSPGQGHQPQHF,TGTGCCAGCAGTCCCGGACAGGGCCATCAGCCCCAGCATTTT
many,TRBV9,TRBJ2-5,TRBD1,CASSVDRGWGETQYF,TGTGCCAGCAGCGTAGACAGGGGCTGGGGGGAGACCCAGTACTTC
NA,TRBV6-2/TRBV6-3,TRBJ1-1,NA,CASNTGGVATEVFF,TGTGCCAGCAATACGGGGGGGGTCGCCACTGAAGTTTTCTTT
many,TRBV12-3/TRBV12-4,TRBJ2-6,NA,CASSYGRAGANVLTF,TGTGCCAGCAGTTACGGCAGGGCCGGGGCCAACGTCCTGACTTTC
many,TRBV7-2,TRBJ2-5,TRBD2,CASSLPLGAGGETQYF,TGTGCCAGCAGCTTGCCCCTCGGGGCGGGGGGGGAGACCCAGTACTTC
many,TRBV7-2,TRBJ2-2,NA,CASSSPAVNTGELFF,TGTGCCAGCAGCTCCCCAGCGGTAAACACCGGGGAGCTGTTTTTT
many,TRBV27,TRBJ1-4,NA,CASRNTGALGEKLFF,TGTGCCAGCAGGAATACAGGAGCGCTAGGTGAAAAACTGTTTTTT
many,TRBV20-1,TRBJ2-5,TRBD2,CSAFRGVAGGPRETQYF,TGCAGTGCTTTCCGGGGGGTAGCGGGGGGGCCTAGGGAGACCCAGTACTTC
many,TRBV19,TRBJ1-5,NA,CASSTQQVASNQPQHF,TGTGCCAGTAGTACGCAACAGGTAGCGAGCAATCAGCCCCAGCATTTT
many,TRBV14,TRBJ2-5,NA,CASSQDAGRFQETQYF,TGTGCCAGCAGCCAAGATGCGGGACGGTTTCAAGAGACCCAGTACTTC
many,TRBV7-6,TRBJ2-2,NA,CASSLITTVGTGELFF,TGTGCCAGCAGCTTAATTACGACAGTTGGAACCGGGGAGCTGTTTTTT
NA,TRBV5-1,TRBJ2-3,TRBD2,CASSAGPGLISDTQYF,TGCGCCAGCAGCGCTGGACCGGGACTAATCTCAGATACGCAGTATTTT
many,TRBV5-1,TRBJ1-1,NA,CASSSGWGNTEAFF,TGCGCCAGCAGCTCGGGATGGGGGAACACTGAAGCTTTCTTT
many,TRBV19,TRBJ1-5,NA,CASSIGDQPQHF,TGTGCCAGTAGTATTGGGGATCAGCCCCAGCATTTT
many,TRBV12-3/TRBV12-4,TRBJ2-2,NA,CASRYNLNTGELFF,TGTGCCAGCCGGTACAACCTGAACACCGGGGAGCTGTTTTTT
many,TRBV11-2,TRBJ2-6,NA,CASILHRSGANVLTF,TGTGCCAGCATTCTCCATCGCTCTGGGGCCAACGTCCTGACTTTC
many,TRBV2,TRBJ2-3,TRBD2,CAEAAGVIDTQYF,TGTGCAGAGGCGGCGGGGGTGATAGATACGCAGTATTTT
many,TRBV11-2,TRBJ2-5,NA,CASSFPMAKETQYF,TGTGCCAGCAGCTTCCCGATGGCTAAAGAGACCCAGTACTTC
many,TRBV20-1,TRBJ1-1,TRBD1,CSARDPRTGGNTEAFF,TGCAGTGCTAGAGATCCCCGGACAGGGGGGAACACTGAAGCTTTCTTT
many,TRBV2,TRBJ2-3,TRBD2,CASSSSGGADTQYF,TGTGCCAGCAGTTCTAGCGGGGGCGCAGATACGCAGTATTTT
many,TRBV20-1,TRBJ2-3,TRBD2,CSASQTRGSSGGTDTQYF,TGCAGTGCTAGCCAGACCAGGGGGTCTAGCGGGGGGACAGATACGCAGTATTTT
many,TRBV7-2,TRBJ2-1,TRBD2,CASSLVSGTEFF,TGTGCCAGCAGCTTAGTGAGCGGGACTGAGTTCTTC
many,TRBV14,TRBJ2-7,NA,CASSPTGYEQYF,TGTGCCAGCAGCCCAACAGGCTACGAGCAGTACTTC
many,TRBV3-1,TRBJ2-1,NA,CASSQGGDEQFF,TGTGCCAGCAGCCAAGGGGGGGATGAGCAGTTCTTC
many,TRBV5-1,TRBJ1-6,NA,CASSLNRQNSPLHF,TGCGCCAGCAGCTTGAACAGACAGAATTCACCCCTCCACTTT
NA,TRBV12-5,TRBJ2-5,TRBD2,CASGSGLAGGKETQYF,TGTGCTAGTGGTTCCGGACTAGCGGGGGGTAAAGAGACCCAGTACTTC
NA,TRBV24-1,TRBJ2-1,NA,CATSDQGPGSSYNEQFF,TGTGCCACCAGTGATCAAGGGCCGGGGAGCTCCTACAATGAGCAGTTCTTC
many,TRBV7-2,TRBJ2-6,NA,CASSYGPSGANVLTF,TGTGCCAGCAGCTACGGACCCTCCGGGGCCAACGTCCTGACTTTC
many,TRBV3-1,TRBJ2-1,NA,CASSQGYMNEQFF,TGTGCCAGCAGCCAGGGTTATATGAATGAGCAGTTCTTC
many,TRBV23-1,TRBJ2-3,NA,CASKTGNTDTQYF,TGCGCCAGCAAGACGGGAAACACAGATACGCAGTATTTT
NA,TRBV12-3/TRBV12-4,TRBJ2-3,NA,CASSLRGGFTDTQYF,TGTGCCAGCAGTTTGAGAGGCGGGTTCACAGATACGCAGTATTTT
NA,TRBV3-1,TRBJ2-3,TRBD2,CASSRRGRDTQYF,TGTGCCAGCAGCAGGCGGGGGAGAGATACGCAGTATTTT
many,TRBV2,TRBJ1-6,NA,CASSAGGTAYSPLHF,TGTGCCAGCAGTGCTGGCGGGACGGCGTATTCACCCCTCCACTTT
many,TRBV5-1,TRBJ2-2,NA,CASSFHEATTGELFF,TGCGCCAGCAGCTTCCACGAGGCTACGACCGGGGAGCTGTTTTTT
many,TRBV6-6,TRBJ1-2,NA,CASNQARDDVGYGYTF,TGTGCCAGCAACCAGGCCAGGGACGATGTGGGCTATGGCTACACCTTC